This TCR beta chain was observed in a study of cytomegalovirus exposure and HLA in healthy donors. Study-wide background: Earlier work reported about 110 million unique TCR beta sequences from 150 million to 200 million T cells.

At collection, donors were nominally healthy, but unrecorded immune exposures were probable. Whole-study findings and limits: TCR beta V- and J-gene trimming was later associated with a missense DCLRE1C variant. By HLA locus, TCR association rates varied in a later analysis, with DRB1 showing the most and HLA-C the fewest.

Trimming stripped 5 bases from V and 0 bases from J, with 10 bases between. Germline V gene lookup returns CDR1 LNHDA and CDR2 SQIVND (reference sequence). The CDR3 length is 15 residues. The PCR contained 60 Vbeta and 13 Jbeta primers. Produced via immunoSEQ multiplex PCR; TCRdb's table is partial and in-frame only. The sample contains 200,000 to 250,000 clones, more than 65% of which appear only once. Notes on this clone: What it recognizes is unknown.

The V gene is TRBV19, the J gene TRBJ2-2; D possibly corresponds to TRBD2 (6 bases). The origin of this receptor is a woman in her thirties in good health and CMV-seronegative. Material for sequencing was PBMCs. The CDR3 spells CASSSPGANTGELFF. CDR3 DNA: TGTGCCAGTAGTTCCCCGGGGGCGAACACCGGGGAGCTGTTTTTT. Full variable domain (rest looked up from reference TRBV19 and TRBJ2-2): DGGITQSPKYLFRKEGQNVTLSCEQNLNHDAMYWYRQDPGQGLRLIYYSQIVNDFQKGDIAEGYSVSREKKESFPLTVTSAQKNPTAFYLCASSSPGANTGELFFGEGSRLTVL.